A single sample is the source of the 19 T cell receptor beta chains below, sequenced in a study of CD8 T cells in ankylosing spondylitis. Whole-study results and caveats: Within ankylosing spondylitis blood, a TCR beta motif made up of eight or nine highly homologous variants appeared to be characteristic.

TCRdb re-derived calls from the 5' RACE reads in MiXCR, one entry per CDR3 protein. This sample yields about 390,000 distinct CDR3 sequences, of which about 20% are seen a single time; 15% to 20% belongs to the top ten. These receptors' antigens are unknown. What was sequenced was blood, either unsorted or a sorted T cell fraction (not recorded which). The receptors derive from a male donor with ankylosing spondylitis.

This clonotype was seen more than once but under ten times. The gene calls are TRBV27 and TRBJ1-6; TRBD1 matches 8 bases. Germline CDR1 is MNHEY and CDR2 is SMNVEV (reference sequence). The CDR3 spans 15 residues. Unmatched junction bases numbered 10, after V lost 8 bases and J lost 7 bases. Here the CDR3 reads CASGTWTGRNSPLHF. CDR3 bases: TGTGCCAGCGGGACATGGACAGGGCGCAATTCACCCCTCCACTTT.

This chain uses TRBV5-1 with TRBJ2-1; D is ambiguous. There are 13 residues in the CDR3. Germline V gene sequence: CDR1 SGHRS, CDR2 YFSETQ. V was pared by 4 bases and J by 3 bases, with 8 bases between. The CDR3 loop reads CASSPDGYNEQFF. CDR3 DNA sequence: TGCGCCAGCAGCCCGGACGGCTACAATGAGCAGTTCTTC.

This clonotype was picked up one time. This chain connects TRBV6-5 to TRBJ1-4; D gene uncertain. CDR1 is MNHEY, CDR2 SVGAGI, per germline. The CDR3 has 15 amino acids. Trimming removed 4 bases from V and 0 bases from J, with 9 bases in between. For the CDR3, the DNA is TGTGCCAGCAGTTCCTCGATCGCAACTAATGAAAAACTGTTTTTT. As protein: CASSSSIATNEKLFF.

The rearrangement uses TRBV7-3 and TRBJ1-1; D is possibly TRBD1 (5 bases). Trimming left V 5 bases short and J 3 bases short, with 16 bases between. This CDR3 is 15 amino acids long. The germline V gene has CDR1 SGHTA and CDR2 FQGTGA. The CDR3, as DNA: TGTGCCAGCAGCACATCTAGGGGCACCTACACTGAAGCTTTCTTT. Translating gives CASSTSRGTYTEAFF.

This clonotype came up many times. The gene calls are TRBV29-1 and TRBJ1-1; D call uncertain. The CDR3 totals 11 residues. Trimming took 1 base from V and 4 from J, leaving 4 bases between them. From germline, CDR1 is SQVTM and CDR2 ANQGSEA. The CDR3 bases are TGCAGCGTTGAAGTGGGCACTGAAGCTTTCTTT. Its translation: CSVEVGTEAFF.

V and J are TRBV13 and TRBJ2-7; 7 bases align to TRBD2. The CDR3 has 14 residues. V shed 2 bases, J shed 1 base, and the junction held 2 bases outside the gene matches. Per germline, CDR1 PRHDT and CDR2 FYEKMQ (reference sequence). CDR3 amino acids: CASSLRAGSYEQYF. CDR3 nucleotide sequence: TGTGCCAGCAGCTTAAGAGCGGGGTCCTACGAGCAGTACTTC.

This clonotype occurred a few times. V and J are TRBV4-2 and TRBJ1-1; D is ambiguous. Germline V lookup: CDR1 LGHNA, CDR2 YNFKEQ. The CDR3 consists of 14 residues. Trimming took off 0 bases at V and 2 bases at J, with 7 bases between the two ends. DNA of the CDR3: TGTGCCAGCAGCCAAGACGCGGGTAACACTGAAGCTTTCTTT. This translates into CASSQDAGNTEAFF.

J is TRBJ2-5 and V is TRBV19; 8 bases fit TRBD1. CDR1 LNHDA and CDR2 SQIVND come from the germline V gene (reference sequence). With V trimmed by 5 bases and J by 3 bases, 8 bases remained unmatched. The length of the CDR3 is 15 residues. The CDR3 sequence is CASSGTGTGKETQYF. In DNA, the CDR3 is TGTGCCAGTAGTGGAACCGGGACAGGAAAAGAGACCCAGTACTTC.

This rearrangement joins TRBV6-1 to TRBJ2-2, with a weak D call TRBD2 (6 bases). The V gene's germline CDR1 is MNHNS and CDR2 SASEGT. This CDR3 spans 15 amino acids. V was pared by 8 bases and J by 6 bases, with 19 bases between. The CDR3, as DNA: TGTGCCAGCTATTCCAGCACTAGCCTACCCGGGGAGCTGTTTTTT. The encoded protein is CASYSSTSLPGELFF.

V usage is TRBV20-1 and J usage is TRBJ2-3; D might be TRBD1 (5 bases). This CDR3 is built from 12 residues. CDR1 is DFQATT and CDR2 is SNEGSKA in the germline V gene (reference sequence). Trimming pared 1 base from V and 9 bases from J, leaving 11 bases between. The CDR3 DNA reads TGCAGTGCTAGAGCCCCTAGGGGCACGCAGTATTTT. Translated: CSARAPRGTQYF.

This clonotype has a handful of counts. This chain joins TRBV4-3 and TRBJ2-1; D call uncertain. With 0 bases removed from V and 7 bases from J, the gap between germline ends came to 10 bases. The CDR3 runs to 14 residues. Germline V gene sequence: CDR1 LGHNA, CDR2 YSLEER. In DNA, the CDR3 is TGCGCCAGCAGCCAAGATTTAGCAGTAAATGAGCAGTTCTTC. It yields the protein CASSQDLAVNEQFF.

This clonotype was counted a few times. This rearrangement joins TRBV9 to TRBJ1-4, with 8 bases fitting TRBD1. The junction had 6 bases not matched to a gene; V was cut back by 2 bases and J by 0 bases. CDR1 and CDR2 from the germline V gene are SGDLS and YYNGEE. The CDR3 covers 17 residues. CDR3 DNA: TGTGCCAGCAGCGTCCGCGACAGGGGCACAACTAATGAAAAACTGTTTTTT. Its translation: CASSVRDRGTTNEKLFF.

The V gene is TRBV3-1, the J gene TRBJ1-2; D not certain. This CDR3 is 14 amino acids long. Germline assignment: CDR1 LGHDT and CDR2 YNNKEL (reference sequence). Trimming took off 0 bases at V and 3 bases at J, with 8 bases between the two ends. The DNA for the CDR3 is TGTGCCAGCAGCCAAGACAACAGCTACTATGGCTACACCTTC. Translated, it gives CASSQDNSYYGYTF.

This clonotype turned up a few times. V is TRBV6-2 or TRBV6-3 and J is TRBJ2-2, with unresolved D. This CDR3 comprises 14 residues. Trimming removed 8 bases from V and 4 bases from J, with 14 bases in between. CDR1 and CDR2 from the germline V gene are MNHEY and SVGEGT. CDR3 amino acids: CASARQPSTGELFF. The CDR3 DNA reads TGTGCCAGCGCCCGGCAACCCAGCACCGGGGAGCTGTTTTTT.

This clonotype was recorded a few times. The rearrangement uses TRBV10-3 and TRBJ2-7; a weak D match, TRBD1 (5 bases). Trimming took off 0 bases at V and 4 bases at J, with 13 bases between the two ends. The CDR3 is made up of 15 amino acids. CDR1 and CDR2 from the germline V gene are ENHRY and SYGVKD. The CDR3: CAISESSAGLYEQYF. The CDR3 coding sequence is TGTGCCATCAGTGAGTCATCGGCAGGGTTGTACGAGCAGTACTTC.

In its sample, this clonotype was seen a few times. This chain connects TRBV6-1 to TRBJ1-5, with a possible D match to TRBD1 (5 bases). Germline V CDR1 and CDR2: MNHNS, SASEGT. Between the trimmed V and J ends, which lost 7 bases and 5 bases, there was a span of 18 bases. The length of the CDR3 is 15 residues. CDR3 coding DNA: TGTGCCAGCATCGAGGGGCGGGCGGAGGATCAGCCCCAGCATTTT. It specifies CASIEGRAEDQPQHF.

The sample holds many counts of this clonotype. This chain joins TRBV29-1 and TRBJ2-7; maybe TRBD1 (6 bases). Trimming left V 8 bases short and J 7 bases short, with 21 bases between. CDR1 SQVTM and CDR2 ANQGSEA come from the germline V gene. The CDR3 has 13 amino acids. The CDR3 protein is CSTADSPSQEQYF. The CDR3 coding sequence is TGCAGCACCGCGGACAGCCCATCACAGGAGCAGTACTTC.

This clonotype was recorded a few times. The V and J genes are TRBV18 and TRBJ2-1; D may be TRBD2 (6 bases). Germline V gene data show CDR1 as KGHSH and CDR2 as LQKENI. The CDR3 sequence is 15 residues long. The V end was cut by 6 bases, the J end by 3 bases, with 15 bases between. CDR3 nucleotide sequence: TGTGCCAGCTCTGTTAGCGGAATAAACTACAATGAGCAGTTCTTC. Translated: CASSVSGINYNEQFF.

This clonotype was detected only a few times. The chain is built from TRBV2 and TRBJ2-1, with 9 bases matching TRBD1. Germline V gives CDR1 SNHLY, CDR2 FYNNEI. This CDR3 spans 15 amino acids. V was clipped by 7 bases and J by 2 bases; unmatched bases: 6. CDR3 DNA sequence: TGTGCCAGCAACGCCGACAGGGGGACCTACAATGAGCAGTTCTTC. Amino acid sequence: CASNADRGTYNEQFF. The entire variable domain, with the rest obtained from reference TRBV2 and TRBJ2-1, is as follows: EPEVTQTPSHQVTQMGQEVILRCVPISNHLYFYWYRQILGQKVEFLVSFYNNEISEKSEIFDDQFSVERPDGSNFTLKIRSTKLEDSAMYFCASNADRGTYNEQFFGPGTRLTVL.